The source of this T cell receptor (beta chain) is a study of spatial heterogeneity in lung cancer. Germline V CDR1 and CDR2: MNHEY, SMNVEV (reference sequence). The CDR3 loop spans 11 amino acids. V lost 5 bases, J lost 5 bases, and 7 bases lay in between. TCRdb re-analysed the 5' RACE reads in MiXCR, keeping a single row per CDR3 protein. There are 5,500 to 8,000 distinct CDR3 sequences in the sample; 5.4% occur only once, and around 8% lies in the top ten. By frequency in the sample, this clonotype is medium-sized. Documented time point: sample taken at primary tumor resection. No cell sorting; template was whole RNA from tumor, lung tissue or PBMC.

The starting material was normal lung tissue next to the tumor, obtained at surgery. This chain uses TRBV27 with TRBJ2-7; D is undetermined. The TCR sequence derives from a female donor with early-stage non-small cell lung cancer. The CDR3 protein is CASSTYNEQYF. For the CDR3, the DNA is TGTGCCAGCAGTACATATAACGAGCAGTACTTC.